These 32 T cell receptor beta chains came from one sample sequenced in a study of blood T cell repertoires in COVID-19. TCRdb's table, derived via immunoSEQ multiplex PCR, lists solely in-frame clones and lacks some. The profile shows about 46,000 clones, around 90% of them singletons. The specimen sequenced was peripheral blood. The source is a man aged 50 to 59 with acute or convalescent COVID-19.

This clone was seen a few times. The gene calls are TRBV7-3 and TRBJ2-1; perhaps TRBD1 as D (6 bases). Deletions cut 4 bases from V and 0 bases from J, with 13 bases between. The CDR3 is 16 residues long. The germline gives CDR1 SGHTA, CDR2 FQGTGA. CDR3: CASSSWTADSYNEQFF. The CDR3 DNA reads TGTGCCAGCAGCTCATGGACAGCGGACTCCTACAATGAGCAGTTCTTC.

This clone has only one observation. The V and J genes are TRBV3-1 (or the pseudogene TRBV3-2) and TRBJ2-1, with 7 bases matching TRBD2. Trimming removed 3 bases from V and 5 bases from J; junction bases left unmatched: 7. In germline, CDR1 is LGHDT, CDR2 YNNKEL (reference sequence). This CDR3 has 15 amino acids. In DNA form, the CDR3 reads TGTGCCAGCAGCCAGGAGCGGGGTGCCCACAATGAGCAGTTCTTC. Translated, it gives CASSQERGAHNEQFF.

V gene TRBV6-6 combines with J gene TRBJ1-4; 10 bases map to TRBD1. This CDR3 contains 14 residues. With V trimmed by 2 bases and J by 7 bases, 1 base remained unmatched. From germline, CDR1 is MNHNY and CDR2 SVGAGI (reference sequence). This CDR3 reads CASSYGTGVEKLFF. The CDR3 nucleotides are TGTGCCAGCAGTTACGGGACAGGGGTTGAAAAACTGTTTTTT.

The genes are TRBV6-5 and TRBJ2-7, with D tentatively TRBD2 (6 bases). The germline CDR1 and CDR2 sequences are MNHEY and SVGAGI. Trimming left V 7 bases short and J 5 bases short, with 18 bases between. This CDR3 is built from 14 residues. The CDR3 bases are TGTGCCAGCATTATTGACCGGGACTTTGACGAGCAGTACTTC. This codes for CASIIDRDFDEQYF.

This clone is a singleton in its sample. The chain recombines TRBV5-8 with TRBJ1-4, with 9 bases that match TRBD1. The CDR3 covers 17 residues. Losses at the gene ends were 1 base for V and 8 bases for J; bases not matched to a gene: 12. Per germline, CDR1 SGHTS and CDR2 YDEGEE. The CDR3 is CASSLSIAGTGPEKLFF. In DNA, the CDR3 is TGTGCCAGCAGCTTGTCCATCGCCGGGACAGGGCCCGAAAAACTGTTTTTT.

The chain has TRBV6-5 and TRBJ2-1; 9 bases are shared with TRBD2. Germline V CDR1 and CDR2: MNHEY, SVGAGI. Trimming took 7 bases from V and 2 from J; bases not matched to a gene: 3. The CDR3 loop spans 14 amino acids. The CDR3 DNA follows: TGTGCCAGCACGGTAGCGGGGGCCTACAATGAGCAGTTCTTC. It codes for CASTVAGAYNEQFF.

The V gene is TRBV5-1, the J gene TRBJ2-7, with a tentative D call TRBD2 (5 bases). The CDR3 has 15 residues. The germline V gene has CDR1 SGHRS and CDR2 YFSETQ. Trimming removed 7 bases at V and 0 bases at J, with 17 bases between. Here the CDR3 DNA reads TGCGCCAGCGGACTTAACCCCGGGGACTCCTACGAGCAGTACTTC. This encodes CASGLNPGDSYEQYF.

This clone appeared once. The V and J genes are TRBV6-2 or TRBV6-3 and TRBJ2-2, with a tentative D call TRBD2 (6 bases). Per germline, CDR1 MNHEY and CDR2 SVGEGT. The CDR3 extends over 12 amino acids. V was pared by 5 bases and J by 5 bases, with 6 bases between. As DNA, the CDR3 is TGTGCCAGCAGTGGAGGGACCGGGGAGCTGTTTTTT. It yields the protein CASSGGTGELFF.

The chain carries TRBV29-1 and TRBJ2-1, with 13 positions matching TRBD2. The CDR3 is made up of 15 amino acids. Per the germline V gene, CDR1 is SQVTM and CDR2 is ANQGSEA. The J segment lost 8 bases and the V segment lost 1 base, leaving 5 bases of the junction unmatched. The CDR3 sequence: CSVEVTSGRLDEQFF. DNA for the CDR3: TGCAGCGTTGAAGTGACTAGCGGGAGGCTTGATGAGCAGTTCTTC.

The sample holds one count of this clone. The CDR3 loop reads CASSLVEGLAEKLFF. The CDR3 DNA reads as TGTGCCAGCAGCTTAGTGGAGGGTTTAGCTGAAAAACTGTTTTTT. The chain links TRBV7-2 to TRBJ1-4; D not resolved. Germline-derived CDR1 and CDR2 are SGHTA and FQGNSA. Trimming took 1 base from V and 7 from J, leaving 13 bases between them. The CDR3 totals 15 residues.

This sequence joins TRBV7-2 and TRBJ2-1, with 9 bases identical to TRBD1. The CDR3 runs to 17 residues. J was trimmed by 4 bases and V by 5 bases; bases with no gene match: 12. Germline V CDR1 and CDR2: SGHTA, FQGNSA. The CDR3, as DNA: TGTGCCAGCAGCACACCGACCGGGACAGGGACGTACAATGAGCAGTTCTTC. It specifies CASSTPTGTGTYNEQFF. Full variable domain (outside the CDR3, taken from reference TRBV7-2 and TRBJ2-1): GAGVSQSPSNKVTEKGKDVELRCDPISGHTALYWYRQSLGQGLEFLIYFQGNSAPDKSGLPSDRFSAERTGGSVSTLTIQRTQQEDSAVYLCASSTPTGTGTYNEQFFGPGTRLTVL.

The rearrangement uses TRBV3-1 (or the pseudogene TRBV3-2) and TRBJ2-5, with D perhaps matching TRBD2 (5 bases). In germline, CDR1 is LGHDT, CDR2 YNNKEL (reference sequence). V lost 3 bases, J lost 7 bases, and 9 bases lay in between. This CDR3 contains 12 residues. The CDR3 DNA sequence: TGTGCCAGCAGCCAGGCCGAGGGGACCCAGTACTTC. It specifies CASSQAEGTQYF.

The chain is built from TRBV10-1 and TRBJ2-7; TRBD1 is a possible D gene (7 bases). V was clipped by 4 bases and J by 6 bases, with 13 bases between them. Germline V CDR1 and CDR2: WNHNN, SYGVQD (reference sequence). The CDR3 runs to 13 residues. CDR3 sequence reads: CASSVRRGREQYF. CDR3 sequence (DNA): TGCGCCAGCAGTGTTAGGAGGGGGCGCGAGCAGTACTTC.

The rearrangement uses TRBV28 and TRBJ1-5, with D perhaps TRBD1 (5 bases). CDR3 length: 15 amino acids. Germline V gives CDR1 MDHEN, CDR2 SYDVKM. V lost 8 bases to trimming and J lost 7 bases, with 21 bases between them. CDR3 residues: CASLLGTPSGQPQHF. CDR3 DNA: TGTGCCAGCCTTCTCGGGACTCCCTCAGGGCAGCCCCAGCATTTT.

The chain joins TRBV24-1 to TRBJ1-2; D not resolved. Deletions cut 3 bases from V and 4 bases from J, with 8 bases between. Germline CDR1 is KGHDR and CDR2 is SFDVKD. This CDR3 spans 13 amino acids. The CDR3 here is CATSDNGVYGYTF. Written as DNA, the CDR3 is TGTGCCACCAGTGATAACGGGGTCTATGGCTACACCTTC.

The chain recombines TRBV5-1 with TRBJ2-1; possible D gene TRBD1, 6 bases. CDR1 and CDR2 from the germline V gene are SGHRS and YFSETQ. The length of the CDR3 is 15 residues. With 3 bases removed from V and 5 bases from J, the gap between germline ends came to 15 bases. Here the CDR3 DNA reads TGCGCCAGCAGCTACCGCACAGGGTTTGACAATGAGCAGTTCTTC. It codes for CASSYRTGFDNEQFF.

This clone was seen a handful of times. This chain joins TRBV6-5 and TRBJ1-5; D is possibly TRBD1 (5 bases). The CDR3 is made up of 13 amino acids. Germline CDR1 is MNHEY and CDR2 is SVGAGI. Trimming stripped 10 bases from V and 4 bases from J, with 14 bases between. CDR3 region: CAIETDSNQPQHF. The DNA of the CDR3 is TGTGCCATTGAGACAGATTCAAATCAGCCCCAGCATTTT.

The V gene is TRBV19, the J gene TRBJ2-4; 10 bases align to TRBD1. V dropped 2 bases and J dropped 9; count of bases not matched to a gene: 7. The CDR3 runs 15 residues. Looked up from germline, CDR1 is LNHDA and CDR2 is SQIVND (reference sequence). CDR3: CASSIPLGQGGIQYF. The CDR3 DNA follows: TGTGCCAGTAGTATACCGTTAGGACAGGGGGGCATTCAGTACTTC.

This chain joins TRBV18 and TRBJ1-1, with 7 bases identical to TRBD1. Trimming at V came to 0 bases and at J to 11 bases, leaving 12 bases not matched to a gene. From germline, CDR1 is KGHSH and CDR2 LQKENI. The CDR3 totals 15 residues. The CDR3 loop is CASSPPEGRDRGAFF. CDR3 in DNA: TGTGCCAGCTCACCACCGGAGGGCAGGGACAGAGGGGCTTTCTTT. The variable domain in full, with the rest retrieved from reference TRBV18 and TRBJ1-1, is NAGVMQNPRHLVRRRGQEARLRCSPMKGHSHVYWYRQLPEEGLKFMVYLQKENIIDESGMPKERFSAEFPKEGPSILRIQQVVRGDSAAYFCASSPPEGRDRGAFFGQGTRLTVV.

The V and J genes are TRBV2 and TRBJ1-1; D unresolved. Germline assignment: CDR1 SNHLY and CDR2 FYNNEI. The CDR3 loop spans 12 amino acids. In nucleotides, the CDR3 is TGTGCTGACATCCTACGGAACACTGAAGCTTTCTTT. Translating it yields CADILRNTEAFF.

The genes are TRBV29-1 and TRBJ1-2, with TRBD1 matching 11 bases. Germline V CDR1 and CDR2: SQVTM, ANQGSEA. Trimming cost V 5 bases and J 6 bases; bases outside gene matches: 11. The length of the CDR3 is 15 residues. CDR3 region: CSVPWTGGALNGYTF. The CDR3 bases are TGCAGCGTTCCCTGGACAGGGGGCGCGCTCAATGGCTACACCTTC.

This chain joins TRBV7-6 and TRBJ1-1; D is unresolved. V was shortened by 1 base and J by 4 bases, with 13 bases between the two germline ends. In germline, CDR1 is SGHVS, CDR2 FNYEAQ. The CDR3 has 15 amino acids. The CDR3 sequence: CASSLGAGETTEAFF. CDR3 nucleotide sequence: TGTGCCAGCAGCTTAGGCGCGGGCGAGACCACTGAAGCTTTCTTT.

The chain recombines TRBV5-1 with TRBJ2-3; tentatively, D is TRBD1 (5 bases). The CDR3 consists of 17 residues. The V gene lost 0 bases and the J gene lost 3 bases, with 17 bases spanning the gap. Germline values: CDR1 SGHRS, CDR2 YFSETQ. The CDR3 nucleotides are TGCGCCAGCAGCTTGGCTGCCCCAGGGAATCCAACAGATACGCAGTATTTT. Its translation: CASSLAAPGNPTDTQYF. Full variable domain (outside the CDR3, taken from reference TRBV5-1 and TRBJ2-3): KAGVTQTPRYLIKTRGQQVTLSCSPISGHRSVSWYQQTPGQGLQFLFEYFSETQRNKGNFPGRFSGRQFSNSRSEMNVSTLELGDSALYLCASSLAAPGNPTDTQYFGPGTRLTVL.

This clone appeared a single time. The rearrangement joins TRBV5-5 to TRBJ1-6; 8 bases agree with TRBD1. The CDR3 runs to 16 residues. Germline V gives CDR1 SGHKS, CDR2 YYEKEE (reference sequence). V lost 3 bases, J lost 6 bases, and 8 bases stayed unmatched. The CDR3 reads CASSSGGRGLNSPLHF. DNA for the CDR3: TGTGCCAGCAGCTCTGGAGGCAGGGGGCTTAATTCACCCCTCCACTTT.

For this clone: Because the CDR3's place on the DNA is in doubt, the DNA is left out and the CDR3 is given as listed by TCRdb. The J gene is TRBJ2-3, the V gene TRBV7-3; TRBD2 is the table's D call, not checked against the DNA. Germline lookup yields CDR1 SGHTA and CDR2 FQGTGA. The CDR3 is 15 residues long, counting both termini. CDR3 sequence: CASSFGPGGTDTQYF.

For the CDR3, the DNA is TGTGCCAGCAGCCGGGACAGGGGGCTTGGCTACACCTTC. Protein product: CASSRDRGLGYTF. J is TRBJ1-2 and V is TRBV12-3 or TRBV12-4; 12 bases are shared with TRBD1. This CDR3 is 13 amino acids long. Losses at the gene ends were 6 bases for V and 7 bases for J; bases not matched to a gene: 3.

This clone was detected only once. The rearrangement joins TRBV5-1 to TRBJ1-1; no clear D. Germline values: CDR1 SGHRS, CDR2 YFSETQ. The germline V and J ends were trimmed by 4 bases and 4 bases, with 11 bases remaining between them. The CDR3 totals 13 residues. Here the CDR3 DNA reads TGCGCCAGCAGCGTCTTACAGAGCACTGAAGCTTTCTTT. Translating gives CASSVLQSTEAFF. Together with reference TRBV5-1 and TRBJ1-1, the CDR3 gives the full variable domain: KAGVTQTPRYLIKTRGQQVTLSCSPISGHRSVSWYQQTPGQGLQFLFEYFSETQRNKGNFPGRFSGRQFSNSRSEMNVSTLELGDSALYLCASSVLQSTEAFFGQGTRLTVV.

This clone has a single count. The V and J genes are TRBV10-3 and TRBJ1-4; no clear D. Looked up from germline, CDR1 is ENHRY and CDR2 is SYGVKD. The V end was cut by 2 bases, the J end by 0 bases, with 13 bases between. There are 17 residues in the CDR3. CDR3 loop: CAISEPQAGATNEKLFF. The CDR3 DNA sequence: TGTGCCATCAGTGAGCCCCAGGCGGGCGCAACTAATGAAAAACTGTTTTTT.

As DNA, the CDR3 is TGTGCCAGCAGCCGACCCCCACAGGGAGGGAGCACTGAAGCTTTCTTT. It is translated as CASSRPPQGGSTEAFF. The chain recombines TRBV6-2 or TRBV6-3 with TRBJ1-1, with D possibly TRBD1 on 6 matching bases. Trimming removed 6 bases from V and 4 bases from J, with 21 bases in between. CDR1 is MNHEY, CDR2 SVGEGT, per germline. The CDR3 is made up of 16 amino acids.

The J gene is TRBJ2-2, the V gene TRBV7-3; D gene ambiguous. Trimming cost V 5 bases and J 5 bases, with 6 bases left between them. Per germline, CDR1 SGHTA and CDR2 FQGTGA. The CDR3 has 12 residues. The CDR3 coding sequence is TGTGCCAGCAGCGGAGTTACCGGGGAGCTGTTTTTT. Translation gives CASSGVTGELFF. Together with reference TRBV7-3 and TRBJ2-2, the CDR3 gives the full variable domain: GAGVSQTPSNKVTEKGKYVELRCDPISGHTALYWYRQSLGQGPEFLIYFQGTGAADDSGLPNDRFFAVRPEGSVSTLKIQRTERGDSAVYLCASSGVTGELFFGEGSRLTVL.

V and J are TRBV18 and TRBJ1-2; TRBD1 matches 10 bases. The V segment lost 6 bases and the J segment 2 bases; nucleotides outside the gene matches: 3. There are 14 residues in the CDR3. Germline loops: CDR1 KGHSH, CDR2 LQKENI. The CDR3 region has the DNA TGTGCCAGCTCTTCGGACAGGGGGAACTATGGCTACACCTTC. Translation gives CASSSDRGNYGYTF.

Written as DNA, the CDR3 is TGTGCCAGCAGCGTAGCTAGCAGGCCGAACACTGAAGCTTTCTTT. Translation: CASSVASRPNTEAFF. The chain has TRBV9 and TRBJ1-1, with D uncertain. The germline V gene has CDR1 SGDLS and CDR2 YYNGEE. The CDR3 runs 15 residues. V was pared by 0 bases and J by 1 base, with 10 bases between.